Described below is a single T cell receptor beta chain sequence and its context. Antigen specificity is unknown. TCR beta CDR3 regions were amplified from RNA transcripts. The HTBI primer set was used in a first-round RT-PCR of the TCR CDR3. TCRdb recomputed calls from the multiplex PCR reads with MiXCR, one row per CDR3 protein. The data hold over 500,000 distinct CDR3 sequences, with approximately 16% observed a single time. The record originates from a study of T cells in Graves' hyperthyroidism and ophthalmopathy. Regarding the study as a whole: Model-based prediction identified ophthalmopathy a median about 6 months prior to its onset. Also found in blood were most expanded thyroid clonotypes above 0.001.

V lost 7 bases and J 0 bases, leaving 14 bases between the germline ends. Germline CDR1 SGHKS, CDR2 YYEKEE (reference sequence). This CDR3 is 15 amino acids long. Sequencing was done on a sample of blood. This TCR derives from a woman between 25 and 40 years old with Graves' ophthalmopathy. This rearrangement joins TRBV5-5 to TRBJ1-5; D is undetermined. For the CDR3, the DNA is TGTGCCAGCTCCTCCGGTTACTATAGCAATCAGCCCCAGCATTTT. It translates to CASSSGYYSNQPQHF.